This T cell receptor beta chain was recorded in a study of cytomegalovirus exposure and HLA in healthy donors. General study points: The records held CMV serostatus as the only immune exposure information.

This clone came up a few times. The target antigen is unknown. In germline, CDR1 is SSHAT, CDR2 FNYEAQ (reference sequence). J lost 3 bases, V lost 5 bases, and 3 bases had no gene match. This CDR3 has 13 amino acids. 13 Jbeta primers and 60 Vbeta primers were used for the PCR. The method was immunoSEQ multiplex PCR; TCRdb's version includes in-frame clones alone and lacks a portion of them. In the table there are tens of thousands of clones, 45% to 55% of which are singletons. The specimen was PBMCs. The chain recombines TRBV7-7 with TRBJ1-1; 7 bases align to TRBD1. The TCR was taken from a woman in her forties in good health and CMV-seropositive. CDR3 sequence: CASSKDRDTEAFF. DNA of the CDR3: TGTGCCAGCAGCAAAGACAGGGACACTGAAGCTTTCTTT. The full variable domain, in which reference TRBV7-7 and TRBJ1-1 provide the parts outside the CDR3, is GAGVSQSPRYKVTKRGQDVTLRCDPISSHATLYWYQQALGQGPEFLTYFNYEAQPDKSGLPSDRFSAERPEGSISTLTIQRTEQRDSAMYRCASSKDRDTEAFFGQGTRLTVV.